The rows below give T cell receptor beta chains drawn from one sample of a study of cytomegalovirus exposure and HLA in healthy donors. Sequenced by immunoSEQ multiplex PCR; TCRdb stores in-frame clones only, minus some. Altogether approximately 170,000 clones are present, 75% to 90% being singletons, with the ten largest covering 1%. The sample was PBMCs. Every receptor here comes from a boy younger than 10 in good health and CMV-seronegative. CDR3s include the opening cysteine and the closing phenylalanine or tryptophan. Each record gives: J gene, V gene, D gene, clone size, CDR3 protein, CDR3 DNA. D genes are given only for firm matches. Some rows have no size entry. The others give once, few or many, or a class for an expanded clone.

J gene: TRBJ2-7
V gene: TRBV27
D gene: -
clone size: few
CDR3 protein: CASSLSLAGEQYF
CDR3 DNA: TGTGCCAGCAGTTTAAGCCTGGCGGGAGAGCAGTACTTC

J gene: TRBJ1-5
V gene: TRBV28
D gene: -
clone size: -
CDR3 protein: CASTRGEEAQPQHF
CDR3 DNA: TGTGCCAGCACACGGGGGGAGGAAGCTCAGCCCCAGCATTTT

J gene: TRBJ1-5
V gene: TRBV6-9
D gene: TRBD1
clone size: -
CDR3 protein: CAKKFHRGQDQPQHF
CDR3 DNA: TGTGCCAAGAAATTCCACAGGGGGCAAGATCAGCCCCAGCATTTT

J gene: TRBJ1-5
V gene: TRBV28
D gene: TRBD1
clone size: few
CDR3 protein: CASSPAGQGQPQHF
CDR3 DNA: TGTGCCAGCAGTCCGGCGGGACAGGGCCAGCCCCAGCATTTT

J gene: TRBJ2-7
V gene: TRBV30
D gene: TRBD2
clone size: -
CDR3 protein: CAWSRGGLPHEQYF
CDR3 DNA: TGTGCCTGGAGTCGGGGGGGCCTCCCTCACGAGCAGTACTTC

J gene: TRBJ1-6
V gene: TRBV15
D gene: -
clone size: -
CDR3 protein: CATSRDPGSNSPLHF
CDR3 DNA: TGTGCCACCAGCAGAGATCCGGGGTCTAATTCACCCCTCCACTTT

J gene: TRBJ2-1
V gene: TRBV10-2
D gene: TRBD2
clone size: -
CDR3 protein: CASSEWVLADLRNEQFF
CDR3 DNA: TGCGCCAGCAGTGAATGGGTCCTAGCGGACCTACGCAATGAGCAGTTCTTC

J gene: TRBJ2-3
V gene: TRBV2
D gene: TRBD2
clone size: -
CDR3 protein: CASSAGTSGLHTQYF
CDR3 DNA: TGTGCCAGCAGCGCCGGGACTAGCGGGTTGCATACGCAGTATTTT

J gene: TRBJ2-2
V gene: TRBV19
D gene: -
clone size: -
CDR3 protein: CASSKGYGGENTGELFF
CDR3 DNA: TGTGCCAGTAGTAAGGGGTACGGCGGGGAGAACACCGGGGAGCTGTTTTTT

J gene: TRBJ2-1
V gene: TRBV11-2
D gene: -
clone size: -
CDR3 protein: CASSLGTGTHNEQFF
CDR3 DNA: TGTGCCAGCAGCTTAGGGACTGGAACCCACAATGAGCAGTTCTTC

J gene: TRBJ2-1
V gene: TRBV7-9
D gene: TRBD2
clone size: -
CDR3 protein: CSSSLVAGSRFF
CDR3 DNA: TGTTCCAGCAGCTTAGTAGCGGGATCTCGGTTCTTC

J gene: TRBJ2-7
V gene: TRBV13
D gene: TRBD1
clone size: once
CDR3 protein: CASSLGGTGTPEQYF
CDR3 DNA: TGTGCCAGCAGCTTAGGCGGGACAGGGACCCCCGAGCAGTACTTC

J gene: TRBJ2-5
V gene: TRBV25-1
D gene: -
clone size: few
CDR3 protein: CASSEFVRGETQYF
CDR3 DNA: TGTGCCAGCAGTGAATTCGTCCGGGGGGAGACCCAGTACTTC

J gene: TRBJ2-5
V gene: TRBV23-1
D gene: TRBD1
clone size: few
CDR3 protein: CASSRRDSEETQYF
CDR3 DNA: TGCGCCAGCAGCCGCCGGGACAGCGAAGAGACCCAGTACTTC

J gene: TRBJ2-1
V gene: TRBV5-6
D gene: -
clone size: -
CDR3 protein: CASSSTPDWSSYNEQFF
CDR3 DNA: TGTGCCAGCAGCTCAACGCCGGACTGGAGCTCCTACAATGAGCAGTTCTTC

J gene: TRBJ2-7
V gene: TRBV7-7
D gene: TRBD1
clone size: -
CDR3 protein: CASSLGTAFTYEQYF
CDR3 DNA: TGTGCTAGCAGCTTAGGGACAGCCTTCACCTACGAGCAGTACTTC

J gene: TRBJ1-1
V gene: TRBV19
D gene: -
clone size: -
CDR3 protein: CASSIISENTEAFF
CDR3 DNA: TGTGCCAGTAGTATTATATCAGAGAACACTGAAGCTTTCTTT

J gene: TRBJ1-2
V gene: TRBV6-6
D gene: TRBD1
clone size: few
CDR3 protein: CASSYGGGGYGYTF
CDR3 DNA: TGTGCCAGCAGTTACGGAGGGGGCGGCTATGGCTACACCTTC

J gene: TRBJ1-1
V gene: TRBV27
D gene: TRBD1
clone size: once
CDR3 protein: CASSLSRSPTGRTGWAFF
CDR3 DNA: TGTGCCAGCAGTTTATCCCGTTCACCGACAGGGCGGACGGGATGGGCTTTCTTT

J gene: TRBJ1-3
V gene: TRBV7-9
D gene: -
clone size: -
CDR3 protein: CASSLSGAGNTIYF
CDR3 DNA: TGTGCCAGCAGCTTATCAGGGGCCGGAAACACCATATATTTT

J gene: TRBJ2-3
V gene: TRBV6-1
D gene: -
clone size: -
CDR3 protein: CASSGGFADTQYF
CDR3 DNA: TGTGCCAGCAGCGGTGGTTTTGCAGATACGCAGTATTTT

J gene: TRBJ2-3
V gene: TRBV28
D gene: TRBD2
clone size: -
CDR3 protein: CAARGGRGTDTQYF
CDR3 DNA: TGTGCCGCACGGGGGGGGCGCGGAACAGATACGCAGTATTTT

J gene: TRBJ2-5
V gene: TRBV4-1
D gene: -
clone size: -
CDR3 protein: CASSQEGLEETQYF
CDR3 DNA: TGCGCCAGCAGCCAAGAGGGACTGGAAGAGACCCAGTACTTC

J gene: TRBJ2-1
V gene: TRBV7-8
D gene: -
clone size: -
CDR3 protein: CASSLGSRRRNLYNEQFF
CDR3 DNA: TGTGCCAGCAGCTTAGGATCCAGGAGGAGGAATCTCTACAATGAGCAGTTCTTC

J gene: TRBJ1-2
V gene: TRBV19
D gene: TRBD1
clone size: -
CDR3 protein: CASTKAGQGAHGYTF
CDR3 DNA: TGTGCCAGTACTAAAGCGGGACAGGGGGCCCATGGCTACACCTTC

J gene: TRBJ1-6
V gene: TRBV28
D gene: TRBD1
clone size: -
CDR3 protein: CASRLDRGNSPLHF
CDR3 DNA: TGTGCCAGCAGGCTTGACAGGGGGAATTCACCCCTCCACTTT

J gene: TRBJ1-2
V gene: TRBV6-5
D gene: -
clone size: -
CDR3 protein: CASSARGLDGYTF
CDR3 DNA: TGTGCCAGCAGTGCTAGGGGGTTAGACGGCTACACCTTC

J gene: TRBJ2-2
V gene: TRBV25-1
D gene: TRBD1
clone size: -
CDR3 protein: CASSESGTDTGELFF
CDR3 DNA: TGTGCCAGCAGTGAGTCCGGGACAGACACCGGGGAGCTGTTTTTT

J gene: TRBJ1-2
V gene: TRBV4-1
D gene: -
clone size: -
CDR3 protein: CASSQEVLVNLYGYTF
CDR3 DNA: TGCGCCAGCAGCCAAGAGGTCTTAGTAAACCTCTACGGCTACACCTTC

J gene: TRBJ2-7
V gene: TRBV15
D gene: TRBD2
clone size: -
CDR3 protein: CATSNRTSGRAYEQYF
CDR3 DNA: TGTGCCACCAGCAACCGAACTAGCGGGAGGGCCTACGAGCAGTACTTC

J gene: TRBJ1-1
V gene: TRBV19
D gene: -
clone size: -
CDR3 protein: CASRVGKQGSDTEAFF
CDR3 DNA: TGTGCCAGTAGGGTCGGGAAACAGGGTTCAGACACTGAAGCTTTCTTT

J gene: TRBJ1-2
V gene: TRBV27
D gene: -
clone size: -
CDR3 protein: CASSFAGYYGYTF
CDR3 DNA: TGTGCCAGCAGTTTTGCGGGATACTATGGCTACACCTTC

J gene: TRBJ2-1
V gene: TRBV28
D gene: TRBD1
clone size: -
CDR3 protein: CASTRGGTGSYNEQFF
CDR3 DNA: TGTGCCAGCACCCGAGGGGGGACAGGCTCCTACAATGAGCAGTTCTTC

J gene: TRBJ2-1
V gene: TRBV19
D gene: -
clone size: -
CDR3 protein: CASSPRRESSYNEQFF
CDR3 DNA: TGTGCCAGTAGTCCAAGACGGGAAAGCTCCTACAATGAGCAGTTCTTC

J gene: TRBJ1-1
V gene: TRBV2
D gene: -
clone size: -
CDR3 protein: CASSVRERTEAFF
CDR3 DNA: TGTGCCAGCAGTGTCCGGGAGCGAACTGAAGCTTTCTTT

J gene: TRBJ2-5
V gene: TRBV20-1
D gene: -
clone size: -
CDR3 protein: CSERSQETQYF
CDR3 DNA: TGCAGTGAGCGGAGTCAAGAGACCCAGTACTTC

J gene: TRBJ2-2
V gene: TRBV10-1
D gene: -
clone size: -
CDR3 protein: CASSWSGTNTGELFF
CDR3 DNA: TGCGCCAGCAGCTGGTCAGGAACGAACACCGGGGAGCTGTTTTTT

J gene: TRBJ2-2
V gene: TRBV2
D gene: -
clone size: -
CDR3 protein: CASSERSREGELFF
CDR3 DNA: TGTGCCAGCAGTGAAAGGTCCCGGGAAGGGGAGCTGTTTTTT

J gene: TRBJ2-5
V gene: TRBV28
D gene: -
clone size: -
CDR3 protein: CASIPQGERQETQYF
CDR3 DNA: TGTGCCAGCATTCCACAGGGTGAGAGACAAGAGACCCAGTACTTC

J gene: TRBJ2-3
V gene: TRBV5-1
D gene: -
clone size: -
CDR3 protein: CASTAPRGGDTDTQYF
CDR3 DNA: TGCGCCAGCACAGCCCCTCGGGGCGGGGACACAGATACGCAGTATTTT

J gene: TRBJ2-3
V gene: TRBV27
D gene: -
clone size: -
CDR3 protein: CASSTSRRDTQYF
CDR3 DNA: TGTGCCAGCAGCACTAGCCGGAGGGATACGCAGTATTTT

J gene: TRBJ2-3
V gene: TRBV5-4
D gene: TRBD2
clone size: -
CDR3 protein: CASSFLAGGPDTQYF
CDR3 DNA: TGTGCCAGCAGCTTCTTAGCGGGGGGGCCAGATACGCAGTATTTT

J gene: TRBJ2-1
V gene: TRBV28
D gene: TRBD2
clone size: -
CDR3 protein: CASSVGLAGVGTFF
CDR3 DNA: TGTGCCAGCAGTGTCGGACTAGCGGGAGTAGGGACGTTCTTC